The 24 T cell receptor beta chains presented below share a single source sample, sequenced in a study of T-cell memory formation after mild COVID-19. Each CDR3 protein is one row after TCRdb ran MiXCR on the 5' RACE reads. In the table there are roughly 300,000 distinct CDR3 sequences, about 13% of which are singletons. Sequenced: PBMCs or a T cell subset sorted from them (not recorded which). The receptors were sampled from a man younger than 30 who had mild COVID-19 (a few samples of this study predate the infection). Cell type and time point are not known.

V is TRBV24-1 and J is TRBJ2-2; the D is unclear. There are 11 residues in the CDR3. In germline, CDR1 is KGHDR, CDR2 SFDVKD. The V end was cut by 10 bases, the J end by 1 base, with 3 bases between. In DNA, the CDR3 is TGTGCCACAGGGAACACCGGGGAGCTGTTTTTT. Its translation: CATGNTGELFF.

The chain is built from TRBV24-1 and TRBJ2-3; tentatively, D is TRBD1 or TRBD2 (5 bases each). V lost 5 bases, J lost 3 bases, and 17 bases lay in between. Germline loops: CDR1 KGHDR, CDR2 SFDVKD. This CDR3 has 16 residues. The chain's CDR3 is CATSGARGVSTDTQYF. The CDR3 bases are TGTGCCACCAGTGGTGCCCGAGGGGTTAGTACAGATACGCAGTATTTT.

This clonotype has just a few counts. This chain connects TRBV4-2 to TRBJ1-2, with 7 bases identical to TRBD1. J gave up 4 bases and V 1 base, and 6 bases lay outside the gene matches. Per the germline V gene, CDR1 is LGHNA and CDR2 is YNFKEQ. The length of the CDR3 is 15 residues. This CDR3 is CASSQVVTGPYGYTF. The CDR3 DNA sequence: TGTGCCAGCAGCCAAGTTGTGACAGGGCCCTATGGCTACACCTTC.

This clonotype was seen a few times. The chain links TRBV7-6 to TRBJ2-1, with 11 nucleotides matching TRBD2. CDR3 length: 18 residues. The germline V gene encodes CDR1 SGHVS and CDR2 FNYEAQ. With V trimmed by 4 bases and J by 4 bases, 12 bases remained unmatched. CDR3 sequence reads: CASSSTSSGGADYNEQFF. The CDR3 DNA reads as TGTGCCAGCAGCTCGACGAGTAGCGGGGGGGCCGATTACAATGAGCAGTTCTTC.

V gene TRBV9 combines with J gene TRBJ2-3; 12 nucleotides align to TRBD2. J gave up 2 bases and V 5 bases, and 9 bases lay outside the gene matches. The CDR3 contains 17 residues. Germline CDR1 and CDR2: SGDLS and YYNGEE. The CDR3 loop is CASSATSGGYITDTQYF. CDR3 bases: TGTGCCAGCAGTGCTACTAGCGGGGGGTACATCACAGATACGCAGTATTTT.

The rearrangement joins TRBV4-1 to TRBJ2-3; D could derive from TRBD1 or TRBD2 (5 bases each). The CDR3 runs 15 residues. Between the trimmed V and J ends, which lost 1 base and 6 bases, there was a span of 14 bases. Germline CDR1 is MGHRA and CDR2 is YSYEKL. Here the CDR3 DNA reads TGCGCCAGCAGCCAAGGAGGGGTATCCAGGGATACGCAGTATTTT. This sequence encodes CASSQGGVSRDTQYF.

This clonotype was seen more than once but under ten times. The chain couples TRBV7-9 to TRBJ2-7, with D uncertain. Germline CDR1 reads SEHNR; CDR2 reads FQNEAQ (reference sequence). This CDR3 is built from 13 residues. The V end was cut by 1 base, the J end by 6 bases, with 10 bases between. The CDR3 region has the DNA TGTGCCAGCAGCTTAGAAGGAATTGGCGAGCAGTACTTC. Amino acid sequence: CASSLEGIGEQYF.

J is TRBJ2-5 and V is TRBV12-3 or TRBV12-4; tentatively, D is TRBD2 (6 bases). The CDR3 has 13 residues. Trimming stripped 3 bases from V and 3 bases from J, with 8 bases between. CDR3 nucleotides: TGTGCCAGCAGTTTGGGACTGAAAGAGACCCAGTACTTC. The encoded protein is CASSLGLKETQYF.

The chain carries TRBV6-4 and TRBJ2-7; 7 nucleotides align to TRBD2. V shed 0 bases, J shed 0 bases, and the junction held 8 bases outside the gene matches. From germline, CDR1 is MRHNA and CDR2 SNTAGT. The CDR3 is 17 amino acids. The CDR3 loop is CASSDSILQRGSYEQYV. The CDR3 bases are TGTGCCAGCAGTGACTCGATTCTCCAGCGGGGCTCCTACGAGCAGTACGTC.

In this sample, this clonotype turned up a few times. This rearrangement joins TRBV3-1 to TRBJ2-2; D is unresolved. CDR3 size: 16 residues. V lost 7 bases, J lost 3 bases, and 18 bases lay in between. Germline V CDR1 and CDR2: LGHDT, YNNKEL (reference sequence). CDR3 sequence (DNA): TGTGCCAGCACCCCCAGTAAAACAGCCGACACCGGGGAGCTGTTTTTT. Translated, it gives CASTPSKTADTGELFF.

The chain joins TRBV20-1 to TRBJ2-1; the match to TRBD2 covers 8 bases. With 3 bases clipped from V and 4 bases from J, the junction kept 11 bases outside the gene matches. The CDR3 extends over 16 amino acids. Germline assignment: CDR1 DFQATT and CDR2 SNEGSKA (reference sequence). The chain's CDR3 is CSASGPSSGVYNEQFF. In DNA, the CDR3 is TGCAGTGCTAGTGGCCCCAGTAGCGGGGTATACAATGAGCAGTTCTTC.

CDR3: CSAAGGLLSNQPQHF. The DNA of the CDR3 is TGCAGTGCCGCAGGGGGACTATTGAGCAATCAGCCCCAGCATTTT. This chain connects TRBV20-1 to TRBJ1-5; 7 bases map to TRBD1. Trimming cost V 6 bases and J 1 base; bases outside gene matches: 9. CDR1 and CDR2 (germline): DFQATT, SNEGSKA (reference sequence). CDR3 length: 15 residues.

The rearrangement links TRBV11-2 to TRBJ1-1; D is ambiguous. CDR1 is SGHAT, CDR2 FQNNGV, per germline. V lost 3 bases to trimming and J lost 3 bases, with 8 bases between them. The CDR3 extends over 13 amino acids. The chain's CDR3 is CASSFGSDTEAFF. For the CDR3, the DNA is TGTGCCAGCAGCTTCGGTTCGGACACTGAAGCTTTCTTT. The variable domain in full, with the rest retrieved from reference TRBV11-2 and TRBJ1-1, is EAGVAQSPRYKIIEKRQSVAFWCNPISGHATLYWYQQILGQGPKLLIQFQNNGVVDDSQLPKDRFSAERLKGVDSTLKIQPAKLEDSAVYLCASSFGSDTEAFFGQGTRLTVV.

This clonotype was picked up many times. The DNA of the CDR3 is TGTGCCAGCAGTAGACAGTACACCGGGGAGCTGTTTTTT. This gives the protein CASSRQYTGELFF. The gene calls are TRBV2 and TRBJ2-2, with a possible D match to TRBD1 (5 bases). The CDR3 is 13 amino acids. Looked up from germline, CDR1 is SNHLY and CDR2 is FYNNEI. V was shortened by 5 bases and J by 3 bases, with 7 bases between the two germline ends.

The chain employs TRBV5-1 and TRBJ2-3, with 7 bases identical to TRBD1. Germline V gene sequence: CDR1 SGHRS, CDR2 YFSETQ. Trimming at V came to 2 bases and at J to 2 bases, leaving 5 bases not matched to a gene. The CDR3 is 15 residues long. This CDR3 is CASSLQGQITDTQYF. The CDR3 coding sequence is TGCGCCAGCAGCTTACAGGGGCAAATCACAGATACGCAGTATTTT.

The chain is built from TRBV7-6 and TRBJ2-1; 9 nucleotides align to TRBD2. V shed 5 bases and J 5 bases; nucleotides not matched to a gene: 4. This CDR3 contains 14 residues. CDR1 SGHVS and CDR2 FNYEAQ come from the germline V gene. CDR3: CASSRLAENNEQFF. In DNA, the CDR3 is TGTGCCAGCAGCCGACTAGCGGAAAACAATGAGCAGTTCTTC.

For this clonotype: A single base separates this from a much larger clone, so it may be a read error. The chain's CDR3 is CASRQYSGANVLTF. The CDR3 DNA is TGTGCCAGCAGACAATACTCTGGGGCCAACGTCCTGACTTTC. The J gene is TRBJ2-6, the V gene TRBV28; no clear D. Trimming shortened V by 6 bases and J by 0 bases, and 6 bases separated the two germline ends. The germline gives CDR1 MDHEN, CDR2 SYDVKM. The CDR3 contains 14 residues.

There are a few counts of this clonotype. The genes are TRBV7-9 and TRBJ1-2, with D perhaps TRBD1 (5 bases). The CDR3 contains 13 residues. Germline values: CDR1 SEHNR, CDR2 FQNEAQ (reference sequence). V was cut by 5 bases and J by 4 bases, with 11 bases left in between. CDR3 DNA sequence: TGTGCCAGCAGCAGAGGGACGGGCTATGGCTACACCTTC. This sequence encodes CASSRGTGYGYTF.

This clonotype was counted only a few times. V gene TRBV12-3 or TRBV12-4 combines with J gene TRBJ1-4; unclear D gene. Trimming stripped 7 bases from V and 6 bases from J, with 15 bases between. The CDR3 is 14 amino acids. CDR3 bases: TGTGCCAGCACCACGGCCAGGAAGTATGAAAAACTGTTTTTT. Protein: CASTTARKYEKLFF.

V and J are TRBV18 and TRBJ1-1; D may be TRBD1 (5 bases). The CDR3 is 15 residues long. Germline loops: CDR1 KGHSH, CDR2 LQKENI. V lost 3 bases, J lost 5 bases, and 16 bases lay in between. CDR3 loop: CASSPFPGGETEAFF. CDR3 sequence (DNA): TGTGCCAGCTCACCGTTCCCGGGGGGGGAAACTGAAGCTTTCTTT. The whole variable domain, remainder taken from reference TRBV18 and TRBJ1-1, is NAGVMQNPRHLVRRRGQEARLRCSPMKGHSHVYWYRQLPEEGLKFMVYLQKENIIDESGMPKERFSAEFPKEGPSILRIQQVVRGDSAAYFCASSPFPGGETEAFFGQGTRLTVV.

CDR3 DNA: TGTGCCAGCAGTTTATCCAGGGTGGCTTTCTTT. It codes for CASSLSRVAFF. The gene calls are TRBV28 and TRBJ1-1, with D perhaps TRBD1 (5 bases). The CDR3 contains 11 residues. V was pared by 1 base and J by 11 bases, with 8 bases between. Germline CDR1 reads MDHEN; CDR2 reads SYDVKM.

V is TRBV5-1 and J is TRBJ1-2; 12 positions agree with TRBD1. The CDR3 is 16 amino acids. V lost 0 bases to trimming and J lost 5 bases; unmatched junction nucleotides: 5. Per germline, CDR1 SGHRS and CDR2 YFSETQ. CDR3 DNA sequence: TGCGCCAGCAGCTTGGCCGGGGGACAGGGGGCATATGGCTACACCTTC. Protein product: CASSLAGGQGAYGYTF.

This chain uses TRBV7-6 with TRBJ2-2, with 10 bases matching TRBD2. The V and J ends lost 1 base and 2 bases, in that order; junction bases with no gene match: 13. CDR3 size: 20 residues. Germline V gene data show CDR1 as SGHVS and CDR2 as FNYEAQ. In DNA form, the CDR3 reads TGTGCCAGCAGCTTAGTAGGAATCAGCGGGGGGGAACCAAACACCGGGGAGCTGTTTTTT. Its translation is CASSLVGISGGEPNTGELFF.

This clonotype was counted between two and nine times. The CDR3 coding sequence is TGTGCCAGCAGTTTTATCCGTAAAGAGACCCAGTACTTC. It codes for CASSFIRKETQYF. This chain connects TRBV12-3 or TRBV12-4 to TRBJ2-5, with D uncertain. This CDR3 has 13 amino acids. The germline V and J ends were trimmed by 3 bases and 3 bases, with 8 bases remaining between them.